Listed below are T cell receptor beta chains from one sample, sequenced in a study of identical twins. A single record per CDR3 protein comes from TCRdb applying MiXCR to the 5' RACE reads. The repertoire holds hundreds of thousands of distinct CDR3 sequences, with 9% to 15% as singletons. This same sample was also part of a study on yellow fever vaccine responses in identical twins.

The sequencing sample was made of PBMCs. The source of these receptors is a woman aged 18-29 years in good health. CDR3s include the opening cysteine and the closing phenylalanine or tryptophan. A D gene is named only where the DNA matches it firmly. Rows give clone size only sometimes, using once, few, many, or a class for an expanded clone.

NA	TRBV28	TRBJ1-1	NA	TGTGCCAGCAGTTTATCCCCTCGGGGAGGATTGGGGGCTTTCTTT	CASSLSPRGGLGAFF
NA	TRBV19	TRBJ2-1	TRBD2	TGTGCCAGTAGTATATGGTCTAGCGGGAGGGTCAATGAGCAGTTCTTC	CASSIWSSGRVNEQFF
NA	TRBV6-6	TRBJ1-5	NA	TGTGCCAGCAGTCTGGGGGAATCAGCCCAGCATTTT	CASSLGESAQHF
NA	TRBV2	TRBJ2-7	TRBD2	TGTGCCAGCACCTCGGGACTAGTATTTTACGAGCAGTACTTC	CASTSGLVFYEQYF
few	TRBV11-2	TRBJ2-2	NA	TGTGCCAGCAGCTTAGTTCAGATCACCGGGGAGCTGTTTTTT	CASSLVQITGELFF
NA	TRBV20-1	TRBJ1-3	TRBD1	TGCAGTGCCGAAGAGGGACAGCTGAATTCTGGAAACACCATATATTTT	CSAEEGQLNSGNTIYF
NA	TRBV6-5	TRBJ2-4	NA	TGTGCCAGCAGTTCCCCCTCAGGGTTAGGAGCCAAAAACATTCAGTACTTC	CASSSPSGLGAKNIQYF
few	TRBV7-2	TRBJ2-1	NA	TGTGCCAGCAGCCTTAGTGCAGCCACCCCGCCCTACAATGAGCAGTTCTTC	CASSLSAATPPYNEQFF
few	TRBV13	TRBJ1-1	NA	TGTGCCAGCAGCGCCGTAGGGGAGGGGACTGAAGCTTTCTTT	CASSAVGEGTEAFF
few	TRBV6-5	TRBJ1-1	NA	TGTGCCAGCAGTTACTCATTCGGGCCCCGCGGCACTGAAGCTTTCTTT	CASSYSFGPRGTEAFF